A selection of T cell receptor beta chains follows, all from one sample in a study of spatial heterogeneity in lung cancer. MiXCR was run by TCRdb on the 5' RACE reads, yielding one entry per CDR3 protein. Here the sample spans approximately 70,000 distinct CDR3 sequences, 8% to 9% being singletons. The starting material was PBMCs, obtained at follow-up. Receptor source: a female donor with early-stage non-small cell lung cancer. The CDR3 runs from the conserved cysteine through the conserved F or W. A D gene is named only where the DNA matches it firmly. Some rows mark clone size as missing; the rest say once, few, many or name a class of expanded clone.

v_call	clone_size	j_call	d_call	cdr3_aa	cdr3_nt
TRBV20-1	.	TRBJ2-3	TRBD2	CSARGPSGYTDTQYF	TGCAGTGCTAGGGGGCCTAGCGGTTACACAGATACGCAGTATTTT
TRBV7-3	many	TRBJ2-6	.	CASSLTNEISGANVLTF	TGTGCCAGCAGCTTAACCAATGAGATTTCCGGGGCCAACGTCCTGACTTTC
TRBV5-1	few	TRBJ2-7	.	CASSLGLPNYEQYF	TGCGCCAGCAGCTTGGGGTTGCCGAATTACGAGCAGTACTTC
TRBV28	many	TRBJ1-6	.	CASRTGSNSPLHF	TGTGCCAGCAGAACAGGGTCCAATTCACCCCTCCACTTT
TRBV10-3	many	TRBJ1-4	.	CAISESLSPGGEKLFF	TGTGCCATCAGTGAGAGCCTCAGTCCAGGAGGTGAAAAACTGTTTTTT
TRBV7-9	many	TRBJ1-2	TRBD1	CASSLGQLLYGYTF	TGTGCCAGCAGCTTGGGACAGTTGCTCTATGGCTACACCTTC
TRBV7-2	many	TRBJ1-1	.	CASSLVNTEAFF	TGTGCCAGCAGCTTAGTGAACACTGAAGCTTTCTTT
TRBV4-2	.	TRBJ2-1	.	CASSQDTSKVEQFF	TGTGCCAGCAGCCAAGACACTAGTAAGGTTGAGCAGTTCTTC
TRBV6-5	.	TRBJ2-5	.	CASSLSDRMSPGETQYF	TGTGCCAGCAGCCTCTCCGACCGAATGAGTCCTGGGGAGACCCAGTACTTC
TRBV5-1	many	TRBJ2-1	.	CASSRVVNEQFF	TGCGCCAGCAGCAGGGTGGTCAATGAGCAGTTCTTC
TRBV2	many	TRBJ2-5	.	CASREAGETQYF	TGTGCCAGCAGGGAGGCAGGGGAGACCCAGTACTTC
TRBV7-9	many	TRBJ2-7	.	CASTTGPRQYF	TGTGCCAGTACCACGGGGCCCCGGCAGTACTTC
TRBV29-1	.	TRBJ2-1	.	CSSLPSWDEQFF	TGCAGCTCACTCCCTAGCTGGGATGAGCAGTTCTTC
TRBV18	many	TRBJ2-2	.	CASSPGQNTGELFF	TGTGCCAGCTCACCAGGGCAGAACACCGGGGAGCTGTTTTTT
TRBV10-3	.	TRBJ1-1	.	CAISEWQGSGTEAFF	TGTGCCATCAGTGAGTGGCAGGGAAGTGGTACTGAAGCTTTCTTT
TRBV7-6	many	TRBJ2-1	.	CASSLALEVPNEQFF	TGTGCCAGCAGCTTAGCCCTTGAGGTCCCCAATGAGCAGTTCTTC
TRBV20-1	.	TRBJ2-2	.	CSASPSESTGELFF	TGCAGTGCTAGTCCTAGCGAGTCCACCGGGGAGCTGTTTTTT
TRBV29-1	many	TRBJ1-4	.	CSVEDASGKLFF	TGCAGCGTTGAAGATGCGAGTGGGAAACTGTTTTTT
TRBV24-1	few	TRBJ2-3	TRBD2	CATSESDIAIAGGADTQYF	TGTGCCACCAGTGAATCGGACATCGCTATAGCGGGAGGAGCAGATACGCAGTATTTT
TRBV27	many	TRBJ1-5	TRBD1	CASSSASDRVNQPQHF	TGTGCCAGCAGTTCCGCTTCCGACAGGGTAAATCAGCCCCAGCATTTT
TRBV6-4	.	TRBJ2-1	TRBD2	CASSGDSGSRNEQFF	TGTGCCAGCAGTGGCGATAGCGGGAGTCGCAATGAGCAGTTCTTC
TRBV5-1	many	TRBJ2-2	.	CASSLRVWGPAGELFF	TGCGCCAGCAGCTTAAGAGTGTGGGGGCCCGCCGGGGAGCTGTTTTTT
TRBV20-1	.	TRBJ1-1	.	CSARVEDGEGKAFF	TGCAGTGCTAGAGTTGAGGACGGTGAGGGAAAAGCTTTCTTT
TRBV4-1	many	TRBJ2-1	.	CASSPEGRTAEQFF	TGCGCCAGCAGCCCCGAAGGACGGACGGCTGAGCAGTTCTTC
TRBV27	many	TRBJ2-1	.	CASSLLGQDRNEQFF	TGTGCCAGCAGTTTATTGGGCCAGGATAGGAATGAGCAGTTCTTC
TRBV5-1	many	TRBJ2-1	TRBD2	CASSLVVPGLAGASNEQFF	TGCGCCAGCAGCTTGGTAGTTCCGGGACTAGCGGGAGCCTCCAATGAGCAGTTCTTC
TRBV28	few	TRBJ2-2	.	CASSLGATGELFF	TGTGCCAGCAGTTTGGGCGCCACCGGGGAGCTGTTTTTT